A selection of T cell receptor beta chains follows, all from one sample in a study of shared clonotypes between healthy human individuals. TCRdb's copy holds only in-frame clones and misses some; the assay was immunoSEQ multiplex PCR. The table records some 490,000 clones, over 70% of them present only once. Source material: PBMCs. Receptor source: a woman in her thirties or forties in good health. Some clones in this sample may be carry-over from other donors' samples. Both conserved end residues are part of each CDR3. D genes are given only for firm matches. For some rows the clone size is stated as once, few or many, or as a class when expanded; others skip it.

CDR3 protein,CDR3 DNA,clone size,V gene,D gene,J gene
CASSQFSGRSREQYF,TGTGCCAGCAGCCAATTTTCCGGGAGATCTCGCGAGCAGTACTTC,NA,TRBV14,NA,TRBJ2-7
CASRRGRGGEAFF,TGTGCCAGCAGACGGGGAAGAGGGGGTGAAGCTTTCTTT,NA,TRBV11-2,NA,TRBJ1-1
CSVGLSPGVPETQYF,TGCAGCGTTGGACTTTCGCCGGGAGTACCAGAGACCCAGTACTTC,NA,TRBV29-1,NA,TRBJ2-5
CASSPGAGTGNTIYF,TGTGCCAGCAGCCCGGGGGCAGGGACGGGAAACACCATATATTTT,NA,TRBV5-4,NA,TRBJ1-3
CASSIAGSSYNEQFF,TGTGCCAGCAGCATAGCGGGGAGCTCCTACAATGAGCAGTTCTTC,NA,TRBV9,TRBD2,TRBJ2-1
CASRGLSNTEAFF,TGTGCCAGCAGGGGACTATCGAACACTGAAGCTTTCTTT,NA,TRBV27,NA,TRBJ1-1
CASRLAGPYEQYF,TGTGCCAGCAGGCTAGCGGGCCCATACGAGCAGTACTTC,NA,TRBV28,TRBD2,TRBJ2-7
CASSPLAQGGGYTF,TGTGCCAGCAGCCCCCTCGCCCAGGGGGGGGGCTACACCTTC,NA,TRBV7-2,TRBD1,TRBJ1-2
CASKRDRAVVSYTF,TGTGCCAGCAAGAGGGACAGGGCGGTGGTGAGCTACACCTTC,NA,TRBV28,TRBD1,TRBJ1-2
CASSQEGLAGVDEQFF,TGCGCCAGCAGCCAAGAGGGACTAGCGGGAGTGGATGAGCAGTTCTTC,NA,TRBV4-3,TRBD2,TRBJ2-1
CASSPEGQGEKLFF,TGTGCCAGCAGCCCCGAGGGGCAGGGGGAAAAACTGTTTTTT,NA,TRBV7-2,NA,TRBJ1-4
CASSLGEETQYF,TGTGCCAGCAGCTTAGGGGAAGAGACCCAGTACTTC,NA,TRBV5-6,NA,TRBJ2-5
CASSLKGGYGYTF,TGTGCCAGCAGTTTGAAGGGTGGCTATGGCTACACCTTC,many,TRBV27,NA,TRBJ1-2
CASSLIPGQDAYEQYF,TGTGCCAGCAGCTTAATCCCGGGACAGGACGCCTACGAGCAGTACTTC,NA,TRBV7-6,TRBD1,TRBJ2-7
CAWARTANTGELFF,TGTGCCTGGGCAAGGACAGCGAACACCGGGGAGCTGTTTTTT,NA,TRBV30,NA,TRBJ2-2
CASNKAGSYNEQFF,TGTGCCAGCAACAAAGCGGGATCTTACAATGAGCAGTTCTTC,NA,TRBV7-9,TRBD2,TRBJ2-1
CASSDSTGEVGETQYF,TGTGCCAGCAGCGACTCTACAGGGGAAGTAGGGGAGACCCAGTACTTC,NA,TRBV9,TRBD1,TRBJ2-5
CASSQLPGGTGSSGANVLTF,TGTGCCAGCTCACAACTCCCCGGGGGGACAGGGAGCTCTGGGGCCAACGTCCTGACTTTC,NA,TRBV18,TRBD1,TRBJ2-6
CASSKGRGQPDFSNQPQHF,TGTGCCAGCAGCAAAGGGCGGGGACAGCCAGACTTTAGCAATCAGCCCCAGCATTTT,NA,TRBV21-1,NA,TRBJ1-5
CSVTPTGEGGYTF,TGCAGCGTTACACCCACAGGGGAGGGTGGCTACACCTTC,NA,TRBV29-1,TRBD1,TRBJ1-2
CASSVDETEAFF,TGTGCCAGCAGCGTAGATGAGACTGAAGCTTTCTTT,NA,TRBV9,NA,TRBJ1-1
CASSLGGRTSGVVQETQYF,TGTGCCAGCAGCTTAGGTGGGCGGACTAGCGGGGTTGTCCAAGAGACCCAGTACTTC,NA,TRBV7-9,TRBD2,TRBJ2-5
CASILAGGLAYEQYF,TGTGCCAGTATCTTAGCGGGAGGCCTAGCCTACGAGCAGTACTTC,NA,TRBV2,TRBD2,TRBJ2-7
CASSELSGANVLTF,TGTGCCAGCAGTGAGTTATCCGGGGCCAACGTCCTGACTTTC,NA,TRBV2,NA,TRBJ2-6
CASSLFIWPGRNEKLFF,TGTGCCAGCAGCTTGTTTATTTGGCCCGGACGAAATGAAAAACTGTTTTTT,NA,TRBV5-8,NA,TRBJ1-4
CASSVGNREAFF,TGTGCCAGCAGCGTAGGGAATAGAGAAGCTTTCTTT,NA,TRBV9,NA,TRBJ1-1
CASSLAATGDEQYF,TGTGCCAGCAGCTTAGCTGCGACAGGGGACGAGCAGTACTTC,NA,TRBV7-6,TRBD1,TRBJ2-7
CASSLEAGGPSEQYF,TGCGCCAGCAGCCTAGAAGCGGGAGGGCCCAGCGAGCAGTACTTC,NA,TRBV4-3,TRBD2,TRBJ2-7
CAWSEGQINQPQHF,TGTGCCTGGAGTGAAGGGCAGATCAATCAGCCCCAGCATTTT,NA,TRBV30,NA,TRBJ1-5
CASSQLKQILTYNEQFF,TGCGCCAGCAGCCAATTAAAGCAGATCCTGACCTACAATGAGCAGTTCTTC,NA,TRBV4-1,NA,TRBJ2-1
CASTPGGGGPYEQYF,TGTGCCAGCACCCCGGGGGGGGGAGGGCCTTACGAGCAGTACTTC,NA,TRBV28,TRBD2,TRBJ2-7
CASTGDLSGEQYF,TGTGCCAGCACGGGGGACCTAAGCGGCGAGCAGTACTTC,NA,TRBV2,NA,TRBJ2-7
CAISELAGGPRETQYF,TGTGCCATCAGTGAGTTAGCGGGAGGGCCAAGAGAGACCCAGTACTTC,NA,TRBV10-3,TRBD2,TRBJ2-5
CSVERNPASEQFF,TGCAGCGTTGAGAGGAATCCTGCGAGTGAGCAGTTCTTC,many,TRBV29-1,NA,TRBJ2-1
CASSPGGGLNTEAFF,TGTGCCAGCAGCCCCGGGGGGGGTCTGAACACTGAAGCTTTCTTT,NA,TRBV9,NA,TRBJ1-1
CASRSDRGYYGYTF,TGTGCCAGCAGGTCCGACAGGGGCTACTATGGCTACACCTTC,few,TRBV6-6,TRBD1,TRBJ1-2
CASSFGGTSGSPLHF,TGTGCAAGCAGTTTCGGCGGGACGTCAGGGTCACCCCTCCACTTT,NA,TRBV28,NA,TRBJ1-6
CALRTTGTVNYGYTF,TGTGCCTTGAGGACAACCGGGACAGTGAACTATGGCTACACCTTC,NA,TRBV30,TRBD1,TRBJ1-2
CASSPLLTGAYDNEQFF,TGTGCCAGCTCACCCCTCCTGACAGGGGCCTACGACAATGAGCAGTTCTTC,once,TRBV18,TRBD1,TRBJ2-1
CASRRQEDTGELFF,TGTGCCAGCAGAAGACAGGAGGACACCGGGGAGCTGTTTTTT,NA,TRBV7-3,NA,TRBJ2-2
CASSAGWAGEETQYF,TGTGCCAGCAGCGCCGGTTGGGCGGGTGAAGAGACCCAGTACTTC,NA,TRBV7-2,NA,TRBJ2-5
CASSKSRDTKETQYF,TGTGCCAGCAGCAAATCCCGGGACACGAAAGAGACCCAGTACTTC,NA,TRBV7-3,NA,TRBJ2-5
CASSLQGRETQYF,TGTGCCAGCAGCCTACAGGGGCGTGAGACCCAGTACTTC,NA,TRBV11-3,TRBD1,TRBJ2-5
CASSLIRGQETQYF,TGCGCCAGCAGCTTGATCCGGGGCCAAGAGACCCAGTACTTC,NA,TRBV5-1,NA,TRBJ2-5
CASTPRGNTGELFF,TGTGCCAGCACTCCCAGGGGGAACACCGGGGAGCTGTTTTTT,NA,TRBV28,NA,TRBJ2-2
CASSSDGNTDTQYF,TGTGCCAGCAGCTCGGACGGGAACACAGATACGCAGTATTTT,NA,TRBV11-2,NA,TRBJ2-3
CSGEDTSGRRVGEQFF,TGCAGCGGGGAGGACACTAGCGGGAGGCGAGTGGGGGAGCAGTTCTTC,NA,TRBV29-1,TRBD2,TRBJ2-1
CASSLAGEVNTGELFF,TGTGCCAGCAGCTTAGCGGGGGAGGTGAACACCGGGGAGCTGTTTTTT,NA,TRBV7-2,NA,TRBJ2-2
CASSHGSPRDQSGNTIYF,TGCGCCAGCAGCCACGGTTCTCCGCGGGACCAAAGCGGAAACACCATATATTTT,NA,TRBV4-1,NA,TRBJ1-3
CASSYAQGSEAFF,TGTGCCAGCAGTTACGCTCAGGGTAGTGAAGCTTTCTTT,NA,TRBV6-6,NA,TRBJ1-1
CSVRYNEQFF,TGCAGCGTTCGCTACAATGAGCAGTTCTTC,NA,TRBV29-1,NA,TRBJ2-1
CATSRGGGLAGPHEQFF,TGTGCCACCAGCAGGGGCGGGGGCCTAGCGGGACCCCATGAGCAGTTCTTC,NA,TRBV15,TRBD2,TRBJ2-1
CASSPLRSEEKLFF,TGTGCCAGCAGCCCACTCCGCAGCGAAGAAAAACTGTTTTTT,NA,TRBV5-8,NA,TRBJ1-4